The clone carrying this T cell receptor (beta chain) was found many times. What it binds is not known. Germline-derived CDR1 and CDR2 are DFQATT and SNEGSKA (reference sequence). The CDR3 consists of 13 residues. Preparation of TCR beta libraries was done by quantitative 5'-RACE with molecular barcodes. Each CDR3 protein is one row after TCRdb ran MiXCR on the 5' RACE reads. The table has fewer than 350,000 distinct CDR3 sequences, around a tenth seen once. The sample belongs to a study of CD8 T cells in ankylosing spondylitis. Study-wide findings and caveats: Seemingly characteristic of ankylosing spondylitis blood was a TCR beta motif consisting of several highly homologous variants.

Sequenced input: blood, either unsorted or a sorted T cell fraction (not recorded which). The chain joins TRBV20-1 to TRBJ2-6; TRBD2 is a possible D gene (6 bases). The clonotype originates from a female donor with ankylosing spondylitis or in good health (not recorded which). As DNA, the CDR3 is TGCAGCCTTCTAGCGTCTGGGGCCAACGTCCTGACTTTC. Protein: CSLLASGANVLTF.